The TCR beta chain described here comes from a study of blood T cell repertoires in COVID-19. The overall study: Acute-phase and convalescent COVID-19 samples originated in the United States, Italy and Spain. In each case, the material was cDNA or gDNA derived from T cells, B-cell-depleted T cells, or PBMCs.

Authors' analysis steps: Nucleated cell number was recorded as an estimate derived from reference gene primer amplification. Using immunoSEQ multiplex PCR, the repertoire was profiled, and TCRdb retains in-frame clones only, with some absent. From that table come the V and J calls and clone size; the DNA was used to work out D and trimming. Of nearly 90,000 clones in the sample, 70% to 90% were seen once. Germline CDR1 SGHRS, CDR2 YFSETQ. This CDR3 is 16 amino acids long. Trimming at V came to 3 bases and at J to 5 bases, leaving 11 bases not matched to a gene. This clonotype was sampled from a man aged 60 to 75 with acute or convalescent COVID-19. The rearrangement joins TRBV5-1 to TRBJ2-1, with 7 bases that match TRBD1. Sequencing used peripheral blood. The CDR3: CASSWRTGVGNNEQFF. The CDR3 DNA follows: TGCGCCAGCAGCTGGCGAACAGGGGTAGGGAACAATGAGCAGTTCTTC.